Listed here are 19 T cell receptor beta chains from one sample, sequenced in a study of PD-L1 blockade in urothelial cancer. The time point is: pretreatment peripheral blood. The table came from immunoSEQ multiplex PCR; TCRdb's copy has only in-frame clones and leaves some out. The sample holds about 88,000 clones, approximately 88% seen once. Sequenced material: PBMCs, taken around atezolizumab (anti-PD-L1) treatment. The receptors were sampled from a woman over 75 with urothelial cancer.

This sequence joins TRBV29-1 and TRBJ2-1, with a weak D call TRBD2 (6 bases). The CDR3 loop spans 14 amino acids. Trimming shortened V by 3 bases and J by 9 bases, and 18 bases separated the two germline ends. CDR1 SQVTM and CDR2 ANQGSEA come from the germline V gene. In DNA, the CDR3 is TGCAGCGTTGACGTCGGCGGGATGGGTGCTGAGCAGTTCTTC. This codes for CSVDVGGMGAEQFF.

CDR3 sequence: CASSLRQAAAGVSYEQYF. Here the CDR3 DNA reads TGTGCCAGCAGTTTAAGACAGGCGGCAGCGGGAGTAAGCTACGAGCAGTACTTC. The rearrangement joins TRBV27 to TRBJ2-7; 8 bases are a match to TRBD2. The germline V gene encodes CDR1 MNHEY and CDR2 SMNVEV (reference sequence). CDR3 size: 18 residues. V was clipped by 2 bases and J by 3 bases; unmatched bases: 15.

The J gene is TRBJ1-5, the V gene TRBV7-9; 7 bases align to TRBD1. The junction had 2 bases not matched to a gene; V was cut back by 0 bases and J by 3 bases. The CDR3 covers 15 residues. Per germline, CDR1 SEHNR and CDR2 FQNEAQ (reference sequence). CDR3 in amino acids: CASSLADRNNQPQHF. The CDR3 DNA is TGTGCCAGCAGCTTAGCGGACAGGAACAATCAGCCCCAGCATTTT.

This clone was observed at least ten times. This sequence joins TRBV5-4 and TRBJ2-2, with TRBD1 as a possible D gene (6 bases). The CDR3 sequence is 15 residues long. The germline CDR1 and CDR2 sequences are SGHNT and YYREEE (reference sequence). V lost 2 bases to trimming and J lost 6 bases, with 14 bases between them. CDR3 protein: CASSLGGVKAGELFF. CDR3 DNA sequence: TGTGCCAGCAGCTTAGGGGGAGTTAAGGCCGGGGAGCTGTTTTTT.

This chain uses TRBV9 with TRBJ2-7; the match to TRBD2 covers 10 bases. The junction had 13 bases not matched to a gene; V was cut back by 0 bases and J by 1 base. Germline V gene sequence: CDR1 SGDLS, CDR2 YYNGEE. The CDR3 is made up of 19 amino acids. In nucleotides, the CDR3 is TGTGCCAGCAGCGTAGGTCCAGGGACTAGCGCCCTCAATTCCTACGAGCAGTACTTC. This gives the protein CASSVGPGTSALNSYEQYF.

The chain links TRBV7-3 to TRBJ2-3, with 8 nucleotides matching TRBD2. Germline trimming cut 5 bases from V and 14 bases from J; bases unmatched to any gene: 12. Germline V gene data show CDR1 as SGHTA and CDR2 as FQGTGA. This CDR3 is built from 13 residues. The DNA of the CDR3 is TGTGCCAGCAGCCTCCATTCGAGCGGGAGTCCGTATTTT. Translating gives CASSLHSSGSPYF.

CDR3 residues: CASSLDGRRGLGEKLFF. The CDR3 nucleotides read TGTGCCAGCAGCTTAGATGGTCGTCGGGGGTTAGGTGAAAAACTGTTTTTT. The chain couples TRBV11-2 to TRBJ1-4; the D gene is possibly TRBD1 (5 bases). In germline, CDR1 is SGHAT, CDR2 FQNNGV. V shed 0 bases and J shed 7 bases, with 18 bases lying between them. The CDR3 consists of 17 residues.

This chain links TRBV4-1 with TRBJ2-5; 11 positions match TRBD2. The ends lost 0 bases at V and 8 bases at J; junction bases unmatched: 11. The germline V gene encodes CDR1 MGHRA and CDR2 YSYEKL. This CDR3 contains 17 residues. The CDR3 protein is CASSQDVPTGTSGTQYF. The CDR3 DNA is TGCGCCAGCAGCCAAGATGTCCCGACCGGGACTAGCGGAACCCAGTACTTC.

The V call is TRBV28, the J call TRBJ2-7; 9 nucleotides align to TRBD1. Losses at the gene ends were 6 bases for V and 5 bases for J; bases not matched to a gene: 11. CDR1 is MDHEN and CDR2 is SYDVKM in the germline V gene. The CDR3 contains 15 residues. CDR3 region: CASSSSGTGYDEQYF. The CDR3 nucleotides are TGTGCCAGCAGCTCCTCTGGGACAGGGTATGACGAGCAGTACTTC.

The chain is built from TRBV12-5 and TRBJ2-1; 10 bases agree with TRBD2. Unmatched junction bases numbered 11, after V lost 9 bases and J lost 3 bases. The CDR3 contains 16 residues. Germline V CDR1 and CDR2: LGHNT, FRNRAP. The CDR3 DNA reads TGTGCTAGAGTCGGGGATGAGCGGGAGGGCTACAATGAGCAGTTCTTC. As protein: CARVGDEREGYNEQFF.

The V and J genes are TRBV7-2 and TRBJ2-1, with TRBD1 matching over 8 bases. This CDR3 is built from 16 residues. Looked up from germline, CDR1 is SGHTA and CDR2 is FQGNSA. V shed 5 bases, J shed 2 bases, and the junction held 8 bases outside the gene matches. The chain's CDR3 is CASSTPTGDPYNEQFF. The CDR3 nucleotides read TGTGCCAGCAGCACACCGACAGGGGACCCCTACAATGAGCAGTTCTTC.

V gene TRBV5-1 combines with J gene TRBJ2-7; 10 nucleotides line up with TRBD2. The germline gives CDR1 SGHRS, CDR2 YFSETQ. The CDR3 contains 15 residues. Trimming at V came to 4 bases and at J to 1 base, leaving 5 bases not matched to a gene. The CDR3 protein is CASSINSGRSYEQYF. The CDR3 DNA reads TGCGCCAGCAGCATAAATAGCGGGAGGTCCTACGAGCAGTACTTC.

This clone was picked up one time. This rearrangement joins TRBV5-6 to TRBJ1-2, with D perhaps matching TRBD1 (5 bases). V lost 2 bases, J lost 5 bases, and 16 bases lay in between. Germline V gene data show CDR1 as SGHDT and CDR2 as YYEEEE. The CDR3 spans 15 residues. The CDR3 region is CASSLRGVDTYGYTF. As DNA, the CDR3 is TGTGCCAGCAGCTTACGGGGGGTTGACACTTATGGCTACACCTTC.

V and J are TRBV6-1 and TRBJ1-1; D is possibly TRBD1 (5 bases). The CDR3 has 14 residues. Trimming shortened V by 7 bases and J by 2 bases, and 14 bases separated the two germline ends. Germline loops: CDR1 MNHNS, CDR2 SASEGT. This CDR3 is CASTMTVANTEAFF. For the CDR3, the DNA is TGTGCCAGCACCATGACAGTGGCAAACACTGAAGCTTTCTTT.

This rearrangement joins TRBV15 to TRBJ2-6; TRBD1 matches 9 bases. V lost 5 bases, J lost 2 bases, and 13 bases stayed unmatched. The CDR3 is made up of 19 amino acids. From germline, CDR1 is LNHNV and CDR2 YYDKDF (reference sequence). CDR3 amino acids: CATSAGPRDRVAGANVLTF. CDR3 in DNA: TGTGCCACCAGCGCTGGACCACGGGACAGGGTAGCTGGGGCCAACGTCCTGACTTTC.

The chain has TRBV28 and TRBJ2-7, with 13 positions matching TRBD2. This CDR3 region has 15 residues. The V gene end was trimmed by 5 bases and the J gene end by 1 base; junction bases not matched to a gene: 2. The germline CDR1 and CDR2 sequences are MDHEN and SYDVKM. DNA of the CDR3: TGTGCCAGCAGTCCACTAGCGGGAGGGTCCTACGAGCAGTACTTC. Translation gives CASSPLAGGSYEQYF.

This rearrangement joins TRBV7-9 to TRBJ2-7, with a weak D call TRBD1 (6 bases). CDR3 size: 13 residues. CDR1 and CDR2 (germline): SEHNR, FQNEAQ (reference sequence). V was shortened by 7 bases and J by 2 bases, with 12 bases between the two germline ends. CDR3 bases: TGTGCCAGCACCCGGACAGTCCCCTACGAGCAGTACTTC. Translated, it gives CASTRTVPYEQYF.

In this sample, this clone turned up once. V usage is TRBV10-2 and J usage is TRBJ2-1; 7 nucleotides align to TRBD1. CDR3 length: 15 amino acids. Germline values: CDR1 WSHSY, CDR2 SAAADI. J lost 1 base, V lost 9 bases, and 9 bases had no gene match. In DNA, the CDR3 is TGCGCCAGTTTCCGGGACAGTGGGTCCTACAATGAGCAGTTCTTC. Residues: CASFRDSGSYNEQFF.

This chain uses TRBV6-5 with TRBJ2-1; TRBD2 matches 11 bases. The CDR3 spans 16 residues. J lost 4 bases, V lost 4 bases, and 6 bases had no gene match. Germline V CDR1 and CDR2: MNHEY, SVGAGI. The CDR3 DNA sequence: TGTGCCAGCAGTTCCCTAGCGGGAGGTTATTACAATGAGCAGTTCTTC. Amino acids: CASSSLAGGYYNEQFF.